This T cell receptor beta chain was documented in a study of CD8 T cells in ankylosing spondylitis. By quantitative 5'-RACE with molecular barcodes, the TCR beta libraries were made. TCRdb analysed the 5' RACE reads with MiXCR anew, one entry per CDR3 protein. The data contain some 200,000 distinct CDR3 sequences, more than 25% of them singletons. This clonotype was seen a handful of times. CDR3 length equals 16 residues. V lost 4 bases and J lost 5; bases outside the gene matches: 9. The germline V gene has CDR1 MNHEY and CDR2 SMNVEV (reference sequence). What was sequenced was blood, either unsorted or a sorted T cell fraction (not recorded which). The clonotype was recovered from a male donor with ankylosing spondylitis or in good health (not recorded which). This chain uses TRBV27 with TRBJ2-1; 9 bases match TRBD2. CDR3 protein: CASSSTGGRANNEQFF. The CDR3, as DNA: TGTGCCAGCAGTTCCACCGGCGGGAGGGCAAACAATGAGCAGTTCTTC.